One sample yielded the 17 T cell receptor beta chains listed below, sequenced in a study of PD-1 blockade in classical Hodgkin lymphoma. The protocol was immunoSEQ multiplex PCR, while the TCRdb copy is restricted to in-frame clones and leaves out a portion. The data contain some 11,000 clones, roughly 74% of them singletons. Time point denoted: cycle 4 day 1 (C4D1), after five to seven weeks of nivolumab. Each patient's relapse followed autologous stem cell transplantation, and brentuximab vedotin exposure varied. Purification of CD4+ T cells from thawed PBMCs was performed via magnetic negative selection. Source: CD4+ T cells from blood, taken before the fourth cycle of nivolumab. The receptors here all came from a human donor with classical Hodgkin lymphoma.

The V call is TRBV10-3, the J call TRBJ1-2, with 11 bases lining up with TRBD1. The trim removed 9 bases at V and 3 bases at J, leaving 3 bases unmatched. Germline V gives CDR1 ENHRY, CDR2 SYGVKD. There are 13 residues in the CDR3. In DNA, the CDR3 is TGTGCCATTGGACAGGGGGCAGACTATGGCTACACCTTC. As protein: CAIGQGADYGYTF.

CDR3 in DNA: TGTGCCAGCATGCCAGGGGTCTACAATAACTATGGCTACACCTTC. Protein: CASMPGVYNNYGYTF. The chain is built from TRBV28 and TRBJ1-2, with D maybe TRBD1 (6 bases). This CDR3 has 15 amino acids. Germline V CDR1 and CDR2: MDHEN, SYDVKM. With 7 bases removed from V and 1 base from J, the gap between germline ends came to 16 bases.

In its sample, this clone ranks as medium-sized. The junction departs from the called germline gene at one end, perhaps through a read error. J is TRBJ1-4 and V is TRBV25-1; 7 bases fit TRBD1. CDR3 length equals 11 residues. Germline assignment: CDR1 MGHDK and CDR2 SYGVNS. CDR3 coding DNA: TGTGCCAGCAGTGACGGACAGGTTGCTTCCTTT. Protein product: CASSDGQVASF. The entire variable domain, with the rest obtained from reference TRBV25-1 and TRBJ1-4, is as follows: EADIYQTPRYLVIGTGKKITLECSQTMGHDKMYWYQQDPGMELHLIHYSYGVNSTEKGDLSSESTVSRIRTEHFPLTLESARPSHTSQYLCASSDGQVASFGSGTQLSVL.

This rearrangement joins TRBV5-1 to TRBJ2-2; D not resolved. Germline V gene sequence: CDR1 SGHRS, CDR2 YFSETQ. This CDR3 region has 13 residues. The V and J ends lost 5 bases and 7 bases respectively, with 12 bases between them. The CDR3 DNA reads TGCGCCAGCAGTTCCGACCCCAACGGGGAGCTGTTTTTT. Its translation: CASSSDPNGELFF.

The J gene is TRBJ2-5, the V gene TRBV5-1; D is perhaps TRBD1 or TRBD2 (5 bases each). Trimming removed 0 bases from V and 5 bases from J, with 17 bases in between. From germline, CDR1 is SGHRS and CDR2 YFSETQ. The CDR3 is made up of 16 amino acids. For the CDR3, the DNA is TGCGCCAGCAGCTTGGCCGGGGCACCTCAACGGGAGACCCAGTACTTC. Amino acids: CASSLAGAPQRETQYF. Full variable domain (rest looked up from reference TRBV5-1 and TRBJ2-5): KAGVTQTPRYLIKTRGQQVTLSCSPISGHRSVSWYQQTPGQGLQFLFEYFSETQRNKGNFPGRFSGRQFSNSRSEMNVSTLELGDSALYLCASSLAGAPQRETQYFGPGTRLLVL.

The table lists this clone with a few counts. This sequence joins TRBV19 and TRBJ1-5; the D gene is possibly TRBD1 (6 bases). The ends were cut back, 3 bases at V and 4 bases at J, with 10 bases in the middle. This CDR3 has 14 residues. Germline lookup yields CDR1 LNHDA and CDR2 SQIVND (reference sequence). Here the CDR3 reads CASSMSRGNQPQHF. CDR3 coding DNA: TGTGCCAGTAGTATGTCCAGGGGTAATCAGCCCCAGCATTTT.

The genes are TRBV11-1 and TRBJ2-1, with D possibly being TRBD1 (6 bases). The length of the CDR3 is 15 residues. Trimming stripped 4 bases from V and 0 bases from J, with 10 bases between. The germline V gene has CDR1 SGHAT and CDR2 FQDESV (reference sequence). DNA for the CDR3: TGTGCCAGCAGCTGGGGGCATAGCTCCTACAATGAGCAGTTCTTC. Its protein is CASSWGHSSYNEQFF. The variable domain in full, completed from reference TRBV11-1 and TRBJ2-1, reads EAEVAQSPRYKITEKSQAVAFWCDPISGHATLYWYRQILGQGPELLVQFQDESVVDDSQLPKDRFSAERLKGVDSTLKIQPAELGDSAMYLCASSWGHSSYNEQFFGPGTRLTVL.

V usage is TRBV14 and J usage is TRBJ2-1, with D perhaps TRBD1 (6 bases). CDR3 length equals 16 residues. In germline, CDR1 is SGHDN, CDR2 FVKESK. V dropped 4 bases and J dropped 2 bases, with 15 bases sitting between them. CDR3 nucleotide sequence: TGTGCCAGCAGCCGTTACAGGGTAGGCCCCTACAATGAGCAGTTCTTC. This encodes CASSRYRVGPYNEQFF.

The rearrangement uses TRBV5-1 and TRBJ1-4; TRBD1 is a possible D gene (5 bases). Trimming stripped 0 bases from V and 8 bases from J, with 14 bases between. CDR3 size: 15 residues. From germline, CDR1 is SGHRS and CDR2 YFSETQ. The CDR3 DNA reads TGCGCCAGCAGCTTGGCCGGGACGGCCATGGAAAAACTGTTTTTT. Translating gives CASSLAGTAMEKLFF. Looking up the rest from reference TRBV5-1 and TRBJ1-4 gives the full variable domain: KAGVTQTPRYLIKTRGQQVTLSCSPISGHRSVSWYQQTPGQGLQFLFEYFSETQRNKGNFPGRFSGRQFSNSRSEMNVSTLELGDSALYLCASSLAGTAMEKLFFGSGTQLSVL.

V is TRBV28 and J is TRBJ2-7, with D perhaps matching TRBD2 (5 bases). The germline gives CDR1 MDHEN, CDR2 SYDVKM. The CDR3 is 16 amino acids. V shed 10 bases and J shed 2 bases, with 24 bases lying between them. Written as DNA, the CDR3 is TGTGCCACCAGCCGGACGGGATGGGGTTTGGCCTACGAGCAGTACTTC. This gives the protein CATSRTGWGLAYEQYF.

The chain combines TRBV7-9 with TRBJ1-1; D is perhaps TRBD1 (5 bases). The CDR3 is made up of 15 amino acids. V shed 1 base and J shed 5 bases, with 14 bases lying between them. Germline CDR1 reads SEHNR; CDR2 reads FQNEAQ (reference sequence). CDR3 amino acids: CASSLGTRGPTEAFF. The CDR3 bases are TGTGCCAGCAGCTTAGGGACAAGGGGCCCTACTGAAGCTTTCTTT. Using reference TRBV7-9 and TRBJ1-1 for the parts outside the CDR3, the full variable domain is DTGVSQNPRHKITKRGQNVTFRCDPISEHNRLYWYRQTLGQGPEFLTYFQNEAQLEKSRLLSDRFSAERPKGSFSTLEIQRTEQGDSAMYLCASSLGTRGPTEAFFGQGTRLTVV.

V usage is TRBV28 and J usage is TRBJ2-7; tentative D call: TRBD2 (6 bases). The CDR3 covers 15 residues. V lost 7 bases to trimming and J lost 0 bases, with 16 bases between them. Germline values: CDR1 MDHEN, CDR2 SYDVKM. The CDR3 sequence: CASTPGSGSSYEQYF. The DNA for the CDR3 is TGTGCCAGCACCCCCGGGAGTGGGAGCTCCTACGAGCAGTACTTC.

The V call is TRBV2, the J call TRBJ1-1; maybe TRBD1 (5 bases). Germline V gives CDR1 SNHLY, CDR2 FYNNEI. Trimming removed 6 bases at V and 1 base at J, with 12 bases between. This CDR3 has 14 residues. The CDR3 sequence: CASRAQVTNTEAFF. In DNA form, the CDR3 reads TGTGCCAGCAGAGCACAGGTGACGAACACTGAAGCTTTCTTT.

This chain uses TRBV5-1 with TRBJ1-1; 7 bases are a match to TRBD1. The CDR3 totals 15 residues. The germline CDR1 and CDR2 sequences are SGHRS and YFSETQ. The V segment lost 10 bases and the J segment 4 bases; nucleotides outside the gene matches: 16. CDR3: CASKVDAGDSTEAFF. The DNA of the CDR3 is TGCGCCTCGAAAGTTGACGCGGGGGACAGCACTGAAGCTTTCTTT.

This sequence joins TRBV5-6 and TRBJ2-1, with D tentatively TRBD2 (6 bases). The CDR3 is made up of 16 amino acids. V was pared by 2 bases and J by 4 bases, with 16 bases between. CDR1 SGHDT and CDR2 YYEEEE come from the germline V gene. CDR3 DNA: TGTGCCAGCAGCTTTGAACTTGCGGGGACTTACAATGAGCAGTTCTTC. Amino acid sequence: CASSFELAGTYNEQFF.

The rearrangement uses TRBV6-6 and TRBJ1-5, with D possibly TRBD1 on 6 matching bases. CDR3 size: 14 residues. From germline, CDR1 is MNHNY and CDR2 SVGAGI (reference sequence). Between the trimmed V and J ends, which lost 4 bases and 6 bases, there was a span of 13 bases. CDR3 in DNA: TGTGCCAGCAGTTCCCAGGGGTCGGGTCAGCCCCAGCATTTT. Its translation: CASSSQGSGQPQHF.

The rearrangement uses TRBV7-9 and TRBJ2-3; 7 positions match TRBD2. The germline V gene encodes CDR1 SEHNR and CDR2 FQNEAQ (reference sequence). With V trimmed by 4 bases and J by 2 bases, 6 bases remained unmatched. The CDR3 covers 15 residues. The CDR3 nucleotides read TGTGCCAGCAGCTGGGGGGGGATCCTCACAGATACGCAGTATTTT. Protein: CASSWGGILTDTQYF.